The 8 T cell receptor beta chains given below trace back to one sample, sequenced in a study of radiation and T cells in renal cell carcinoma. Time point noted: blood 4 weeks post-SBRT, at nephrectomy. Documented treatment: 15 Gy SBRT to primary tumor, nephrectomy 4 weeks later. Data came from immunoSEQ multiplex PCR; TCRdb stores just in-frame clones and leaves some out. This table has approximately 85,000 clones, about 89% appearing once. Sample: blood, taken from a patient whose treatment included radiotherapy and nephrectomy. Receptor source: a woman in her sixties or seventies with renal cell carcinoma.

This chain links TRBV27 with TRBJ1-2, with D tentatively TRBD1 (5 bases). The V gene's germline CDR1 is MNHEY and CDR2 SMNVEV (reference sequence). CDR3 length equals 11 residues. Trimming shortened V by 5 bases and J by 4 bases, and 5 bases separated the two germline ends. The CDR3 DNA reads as TGTGCCAGCAGTAGGGGCTATGGCTACACCTTC. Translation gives CASSRGYGYTF.

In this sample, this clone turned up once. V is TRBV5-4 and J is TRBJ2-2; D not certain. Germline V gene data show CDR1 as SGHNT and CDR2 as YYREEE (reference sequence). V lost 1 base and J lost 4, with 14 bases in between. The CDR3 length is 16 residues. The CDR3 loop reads CASSLRPMAGTGELFF. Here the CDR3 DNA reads TGTGCCAGCAGCTTGAGACCCATGGCAGGCACCGGGGAGCTGTTTTTT.

The CDR3 nucleotides are TGTGCCAGCAGCTTCGGGACGGGTAATGAAAAACTGTTTTTT. Its protein product is CASSFGTGNEKLFF. V is TRBV13 and J is TRBJ1-4; tentatively, D is TRBD1 (5 bases). The CDR3 covers 14 residues. Germline V CDR1 and CDR2: PRHDT, FYEKMQ (reference sequence). V dropped 3 bases and J dropped 4 bases, with 9 bases sitting between them.

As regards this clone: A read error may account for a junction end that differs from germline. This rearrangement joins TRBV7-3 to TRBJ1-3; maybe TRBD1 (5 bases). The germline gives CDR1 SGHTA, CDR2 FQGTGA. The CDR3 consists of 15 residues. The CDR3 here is CASVDQTVSGSTIYF. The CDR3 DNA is TGTGCCAGCGTCGACCAGACAGTCTCTGGAAGCACCATATATTTT.

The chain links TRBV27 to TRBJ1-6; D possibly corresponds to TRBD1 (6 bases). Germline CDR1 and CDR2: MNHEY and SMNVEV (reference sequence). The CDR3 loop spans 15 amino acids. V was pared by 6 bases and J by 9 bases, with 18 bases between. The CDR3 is CASREGHTVGSPLHF. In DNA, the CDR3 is TGTGCCAGCAGGGAGGGACACACCGTCGGTTCACCCCTCCACTTT.

The CDR3 spells CASSYNLRYGYTF. For the CDR3, the DNA is TGTGCCAGCAGTTATAACCTTAGGTATGGCTACACCTTC. This chain joins TRBV6-5 and TRBJ1-2; no clear D gene. Germline-derived CDR1 and CDR2 are MNHEY and SVGAGI. The CDR3 has 13 amino acids. V lost 3 bases, J lost 5 bases, and 10 bases lay in between.

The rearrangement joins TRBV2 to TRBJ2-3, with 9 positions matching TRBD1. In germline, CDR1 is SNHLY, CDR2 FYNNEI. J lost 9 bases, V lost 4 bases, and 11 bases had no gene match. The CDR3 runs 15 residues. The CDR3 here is CASSGDRAARGTQYF. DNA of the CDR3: TGTGCCAGCAGTGGGGACAGGGCGGCCCGGGGGACGCAGTATTTT.

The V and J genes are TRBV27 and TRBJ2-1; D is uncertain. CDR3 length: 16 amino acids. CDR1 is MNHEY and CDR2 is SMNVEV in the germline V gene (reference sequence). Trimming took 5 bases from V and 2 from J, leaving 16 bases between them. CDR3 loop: CASSLNYLNPYNEQFF. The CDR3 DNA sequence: TGTGCCAGCAGTCTGAACTACCTTAACCCCTACAATGAGCAGTTCTTC.